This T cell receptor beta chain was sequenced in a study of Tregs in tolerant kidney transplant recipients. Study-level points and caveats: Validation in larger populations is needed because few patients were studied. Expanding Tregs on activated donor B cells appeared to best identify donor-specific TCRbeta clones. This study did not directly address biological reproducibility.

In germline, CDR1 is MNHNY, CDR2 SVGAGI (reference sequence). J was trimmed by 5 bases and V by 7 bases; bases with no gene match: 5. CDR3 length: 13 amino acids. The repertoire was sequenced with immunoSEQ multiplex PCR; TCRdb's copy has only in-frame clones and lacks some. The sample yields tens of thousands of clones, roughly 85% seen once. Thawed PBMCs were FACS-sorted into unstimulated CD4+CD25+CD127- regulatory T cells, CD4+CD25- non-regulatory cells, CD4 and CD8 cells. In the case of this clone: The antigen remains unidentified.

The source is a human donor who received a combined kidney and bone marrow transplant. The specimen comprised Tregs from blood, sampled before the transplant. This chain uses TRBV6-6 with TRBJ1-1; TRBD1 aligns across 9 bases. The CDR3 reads CASKGQGGTEAFF. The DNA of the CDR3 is TGTGCCAGCAAGGGACAGGGAGGAACTGAAGCTTTCTTT.